The 5 T cell receptor beta chains given below trace back to one sample, sequenced in a study of OX40 agonist ivuxolimab in advanced cancers. Some clones are missing from TCRdb's copy, which holds only in-frame ones; the method was immunoSEQ multiplex PCR. The table lists tens of thousands of clones, under 95% of them singletons. Sample: CD4+ or CD8+ T cells sorted from blood, taken in a trial of the OX40 agonist ivuxolimab. Receptors were obtained from an adult with an advanced solid tumor such as melanoma, head and neck, liver or kidney cancer.

The rearrangement joins TRBV28 to TRBJ1-5; D remains ambiguous. The germline V gene has CDR1 MDHEN and CDR2 SYDVKM. Between the trimmed V and J ends, which lost 2 bases and 6 bases, there was a span of 5 bases. This CDR3 is built from 12 residues. CDR3 DNA sequence: TGTGCCAGCAGTTTAGGTTTTCAGCCCCAGCATTTT. It is translated as CASSLGFQPQHF.

This rearrangement joins TRBV18 to TRBJ2-1, with D tentatively TRBD2 (5 bases). The CDR3 has 14 amino acids. V was clipped by 3 bases and J by 7 bases, with 13 bases between them. The germline V gene encodes CDR1 KGHSH and CDR2 LQKENI. In DNA, the CDR3 is TGTGCCAGCTCACCGAATCGGGGAAGGAATGAGCAGTTCTTC. Translated, it gives CASSPNRGRNEQFF.

The chain employs TRBV6-1 and TRBJ2-3; unclear D gene. Germline V CDR1 and CDR2: MNHNS, SASEGT. Trimming removed 7 bases from V and 2 bases from J, with 13 bases in between. The CDR3 loop spans 14 amino acids. DNA for the CDR3: TGTGCCAGCACTTTATGGGGTACCACAGATACGCAGTATTTT. This codes for CASTLWGTTDTQYF.

The chain couples TRBV28 to TRBJ2-3; D might be TRBD1 or TRBD2, each matching 6 bases. CDR3 size: 16 residues. The V gene's germline CDR1 is MDHEN and CDR2 SYDVKM. The V end was cut by 3 bases, the J end by 4 bases, with 17 bases between. CDR3: CASSFWRGGQADTQYF. The CDR3 DNA follows: TGTGCCAGCAGTTTCTGGCGAGGGGGGCAGGCAGATACGCAGTATTTT.

The table lists this clone with a few counts. The chain combines TRBV19 with TRBJ2-2; no clear D gene. Germline CDR1 and CDR2: LNHDA and SQIVND (reference sequence). The CDR3 is 17 residues long. V lost 3 bases, J lost 1 base, and 15 bases lay in between. CDR3 DNA: TGTGCCAGTAGTATGCCGGCAAAAGTAAGGAACACCGGGGAGCTGTTTTTT. This translates into CASSMPAKVRNTGELFF.